This T cell receptor (beta chain) was sequenced during a study of tumor-infiltrating lymphocytes in oesophageal squamous cell carcinoma. TCRdb re-called the PCR reads through MiXCR, storing one row per CDR3 protein. Of 2,500 to 3,000 distinct CDR3 sequences in the sample, about 15% were seen once. V shed 5 bases and J shed 2 bases, with 13 bases lying between them. The CDR3 is 15 amino acids. Germline loops: CDR1 KGHSH, CDR2 LQKENI. Sequenced sample: esophageal tumor tissue. The receptor's source is a male donor with esophageal squamous cell carcinoma. The chain links TRBV18 to TRBJ1-3, with D possibly matching TRBD1 (6 bases). CDR3: CASSSQGFTGNTIYF. The DNA of the CDR3 is TGTGCCAGCTCATCACAGGGATTTACTGGAAACACCATATATTTT.